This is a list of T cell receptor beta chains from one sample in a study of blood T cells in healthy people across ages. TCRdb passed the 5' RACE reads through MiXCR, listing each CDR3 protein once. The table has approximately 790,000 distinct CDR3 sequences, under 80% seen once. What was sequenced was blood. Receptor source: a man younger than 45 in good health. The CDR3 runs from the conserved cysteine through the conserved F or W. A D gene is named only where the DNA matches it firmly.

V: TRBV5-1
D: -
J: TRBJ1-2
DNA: TGCGCCAGCAGACAGGGATCTGACTATGGCTACACCTTC
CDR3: CASRQGSDYGYTF

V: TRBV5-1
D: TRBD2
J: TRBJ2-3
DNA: TGCGCCAGCAGCTTGACTCCGGGACTAGCGTTGGATACGCAGTATTTT
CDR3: CASSLTPGLALDTQYF

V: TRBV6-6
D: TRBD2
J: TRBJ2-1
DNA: TGTGCCAGCCGGACTAGCGGGGAACAGTTCTTC
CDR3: CASRTSGEQFF

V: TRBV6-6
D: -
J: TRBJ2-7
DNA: TGTGCCAGCAGTTCCAGACGGGGTGACGAGCAGTACTTC
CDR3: CASSSRRGDEQYF

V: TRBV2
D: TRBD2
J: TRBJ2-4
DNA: TGTGCCAGCAGTGGAGAAGGGACTAGCAAAAACATTCAGTACTTC
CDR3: CASSGEGTSKNIQYF

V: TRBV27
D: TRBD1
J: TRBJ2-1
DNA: TGTGCCAGCAGTCGACAGGGTTTTCAGTTCTTC
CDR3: CASSRQGFQFF

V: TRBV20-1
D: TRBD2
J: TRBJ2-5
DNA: TGCAGTGCCGTCTTAGCGGGGGGACCCTACAATGGGCAGTACTTC
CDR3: CSAVLAGGPYNGQYF

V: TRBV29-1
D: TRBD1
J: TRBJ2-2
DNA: TGCAGCGTTGAAACAGGGGCTGGGGAGCTGTTTTTT
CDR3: CSVETGAGELFF

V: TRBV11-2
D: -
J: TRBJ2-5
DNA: TGTGCCAGCAGCTTGGGAGTCAGGGCAGTCGAGACCCAGTACTTC
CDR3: CASSLGVRAVETQYF

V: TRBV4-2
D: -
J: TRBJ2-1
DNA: TGTGCCAGCAGCCCACCCGCAGAGACCTACAATGAGCAGTTCTTC
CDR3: CASSPPAETYNEQFF